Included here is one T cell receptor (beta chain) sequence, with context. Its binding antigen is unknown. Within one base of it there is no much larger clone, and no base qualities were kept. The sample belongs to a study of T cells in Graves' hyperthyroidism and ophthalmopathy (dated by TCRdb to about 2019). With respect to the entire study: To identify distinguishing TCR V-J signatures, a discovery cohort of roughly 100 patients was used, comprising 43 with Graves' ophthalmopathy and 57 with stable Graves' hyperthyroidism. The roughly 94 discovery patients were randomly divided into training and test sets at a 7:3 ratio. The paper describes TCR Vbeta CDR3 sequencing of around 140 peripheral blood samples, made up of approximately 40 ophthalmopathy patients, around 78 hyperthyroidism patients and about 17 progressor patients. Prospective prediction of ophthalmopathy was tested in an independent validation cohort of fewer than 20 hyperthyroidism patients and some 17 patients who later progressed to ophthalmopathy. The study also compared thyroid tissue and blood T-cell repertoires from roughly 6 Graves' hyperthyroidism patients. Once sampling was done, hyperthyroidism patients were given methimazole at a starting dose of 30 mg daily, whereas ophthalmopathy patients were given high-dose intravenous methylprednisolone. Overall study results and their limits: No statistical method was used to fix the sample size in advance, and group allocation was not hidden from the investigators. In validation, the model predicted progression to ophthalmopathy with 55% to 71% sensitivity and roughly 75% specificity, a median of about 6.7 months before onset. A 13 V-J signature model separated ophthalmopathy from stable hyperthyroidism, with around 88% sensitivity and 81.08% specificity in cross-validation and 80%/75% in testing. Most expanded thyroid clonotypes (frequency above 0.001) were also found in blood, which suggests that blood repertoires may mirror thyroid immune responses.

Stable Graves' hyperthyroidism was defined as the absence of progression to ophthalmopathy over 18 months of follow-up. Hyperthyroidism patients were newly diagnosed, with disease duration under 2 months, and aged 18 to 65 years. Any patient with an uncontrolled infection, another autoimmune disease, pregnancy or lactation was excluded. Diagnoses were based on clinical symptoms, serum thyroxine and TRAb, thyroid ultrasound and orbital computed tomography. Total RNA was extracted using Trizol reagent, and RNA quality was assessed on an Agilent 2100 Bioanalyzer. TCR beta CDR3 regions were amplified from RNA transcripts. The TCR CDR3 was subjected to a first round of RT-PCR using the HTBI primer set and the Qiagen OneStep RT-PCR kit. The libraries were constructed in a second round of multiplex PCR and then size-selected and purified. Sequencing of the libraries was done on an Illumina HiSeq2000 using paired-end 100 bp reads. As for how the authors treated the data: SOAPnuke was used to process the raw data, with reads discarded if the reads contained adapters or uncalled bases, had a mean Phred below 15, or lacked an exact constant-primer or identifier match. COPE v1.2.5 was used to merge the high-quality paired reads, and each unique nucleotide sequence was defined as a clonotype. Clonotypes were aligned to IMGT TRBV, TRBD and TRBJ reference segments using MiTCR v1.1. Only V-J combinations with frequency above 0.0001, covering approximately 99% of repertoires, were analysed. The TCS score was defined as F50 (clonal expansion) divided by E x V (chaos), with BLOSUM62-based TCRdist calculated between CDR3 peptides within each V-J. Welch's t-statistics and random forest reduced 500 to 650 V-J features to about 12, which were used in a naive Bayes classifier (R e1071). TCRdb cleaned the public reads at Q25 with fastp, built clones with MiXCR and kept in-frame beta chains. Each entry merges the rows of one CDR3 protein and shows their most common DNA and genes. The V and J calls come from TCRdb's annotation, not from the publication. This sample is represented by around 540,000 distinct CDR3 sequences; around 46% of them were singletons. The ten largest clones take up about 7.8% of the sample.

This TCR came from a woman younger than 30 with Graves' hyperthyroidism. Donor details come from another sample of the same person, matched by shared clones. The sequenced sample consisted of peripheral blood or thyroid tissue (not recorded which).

The encoded CDR3 is CASSVNGTGNEKLFF. Here is the DNA: TGTGCCAGCAGTGTCAACGGGACAGGGAACGAAAAACTGTTTTTT. The rearranged chain carries TRBV2 and TRBJ1-4, with 9 bases aligning to TRBD1. V and J are trimmed by 4 bases and 8 bases, and the gene matches miss 8 bases of the junction. The germline V gene gives CDR1 as SNHLY and CDR2 as FYNNEI. The CDR3 sequence holds 15 residues, the cysteine and phenylalanine included. Only the CDR3 DNA stays, 45 bases, in frame from base 1. Where the CDR3 stops, the reference TRBV2 and TRBJ1-4 genes take over; the full variable domain is EPEVTQTPSHQVTQMGQEVILRCVPISNHLYFYWYRQILGQKVEFLVSFYNNEISEKSEIFDDQFSVERPDGSNFTLKIRSTKLEDSAMYFCASSVNGTGNEKLFFGSGTQLSVL.